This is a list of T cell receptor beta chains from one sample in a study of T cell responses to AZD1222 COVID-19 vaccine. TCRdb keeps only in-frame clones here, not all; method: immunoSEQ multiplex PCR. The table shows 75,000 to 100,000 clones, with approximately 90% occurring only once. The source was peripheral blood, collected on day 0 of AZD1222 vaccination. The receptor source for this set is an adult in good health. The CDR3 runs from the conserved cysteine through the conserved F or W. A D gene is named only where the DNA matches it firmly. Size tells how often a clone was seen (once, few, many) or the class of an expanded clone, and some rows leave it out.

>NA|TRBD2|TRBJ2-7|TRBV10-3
TGTGCCATTGGGGAGCGGGAGCTGCAGTACTTC
CAIGERELQYF
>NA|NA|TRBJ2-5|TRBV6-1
TGTGCCAGCAGTGAAATACACCCAGAGACCCAGTACTTC
CASSEIHPETQYF
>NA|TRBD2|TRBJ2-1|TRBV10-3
TGTGCCATCATGAGCGGGAGGAACAATGAGCAGTTCTTC
CAIMSGRNNEQFF
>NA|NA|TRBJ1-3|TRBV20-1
TGCAGTGCTATTGACCCGGCGGGAAACACCATATATTTT
CSAIDPAGNTIYF
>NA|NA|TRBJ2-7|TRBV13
TGTGCCAGCAGCTTAGACTACGAGCAGTACTTC
CASSLDYEQYF
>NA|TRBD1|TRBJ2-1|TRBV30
TGTGCCTGCCTTACAGGGGTCAATGAGCAGTTCTTC
CACLTGVNEQFF
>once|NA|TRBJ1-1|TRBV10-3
TGTGCCATCACCAACAGGTCCAACACTGAAGCTTTCTTT
CAITNRSNTEAFF
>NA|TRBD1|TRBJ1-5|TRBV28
TGTGCCAGGTGGGAGGGGGCGAGATATGGCAATCAGCCCCAGCATTTT
CARWEGARYGNQPQHF
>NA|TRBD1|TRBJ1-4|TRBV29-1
TGCAGCGTTGGGACAGGGCGGGTTAATGAAAAACTGTTTTTT
CSVGTGRVNEKLFF
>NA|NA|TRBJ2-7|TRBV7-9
TGTGCCAGCAGCGCCGGACAGCTCTCCTACGAGCAGTACTTC
CASSAGQLSYEQYF
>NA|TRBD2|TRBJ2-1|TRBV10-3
TGTGCCATCAAGACTAGCGGGCTTTACAATGAGCAGTTCTTC
CAIKTSGLYNEQFF
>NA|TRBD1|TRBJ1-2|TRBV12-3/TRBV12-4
TGTGCCAGCAGTACCTCGGACAGGGATGGCTACACCTTC
CASSTSDRDGYTF
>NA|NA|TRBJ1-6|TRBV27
TGTGCCAGCAGTTTAAGGGGGGCAGAGAGCTCCTATAATTCACCCCTCCACTTT
CASSLRGAESSYNSPLHF
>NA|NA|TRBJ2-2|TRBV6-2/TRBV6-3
TGTGCCAGCAGTTATTTCGGGGGTGTGGAGCTGTTTTTT
CASSYFGGVELFF
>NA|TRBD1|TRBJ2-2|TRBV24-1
TGTGCCACCAGTGATCCGGGACAGGAGCACACCGGGGAGCTGTTTTTT
CATSDPGQEHTGELFF
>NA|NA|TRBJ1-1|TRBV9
TGTGCCAGCAGCGTAGTTATGGGGAACACTGAAGCTTTCTTT
CASSVVMGNTEAFF
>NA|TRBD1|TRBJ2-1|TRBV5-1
TGCGCCAGCAGCGCCCGGGACAGGGGGCCATTAAGCTCCTACAATGAGCAGTTCTTC
CASSARDRGPLSSYNEQFF
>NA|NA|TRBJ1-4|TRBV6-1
TGTGCCAGCAGTGACACCCCCGGCGGGGAAAAACTGTTTTTT
CASSDTPGGEKLFF
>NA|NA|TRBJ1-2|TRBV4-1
TGCGCCAGCAGCCAAGTGGCGGACGGACTTGGCTACACCTTC
CASSQVADGLGYTF
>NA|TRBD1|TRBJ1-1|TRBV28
TGTGCCAGCCGTGGGGCAGGGGGCTACGGCACTGAAGCTTTCTTT
CASRGAGGYGTEAFF
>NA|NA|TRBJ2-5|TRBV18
TGTGCCAGCTCCGCCCAGCGGGAGACCCAGTACTTC
CASSAQRETQYF
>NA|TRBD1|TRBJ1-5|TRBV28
TGTGCCAGCAGTTCGCGCAGGGGGCTGGTTCAGCCCCAGCATTTT
CASSSRRGLVQPQHF
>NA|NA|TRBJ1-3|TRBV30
TGTGCCTGGAGTGTATCCGGCCTGATCTCTGGAAACACCATATATTTT
CAWSVSGLISGNTIYF
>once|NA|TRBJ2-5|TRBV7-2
TGTGCCAGCAGCTCGGACAGTCAAGAGACCCAGTACTTC
CASSSDSQETQYF
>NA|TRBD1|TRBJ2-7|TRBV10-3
TGTGCCATCAGTGAGTCGGACCGGGACAGGGGAGGGTTCGAGCAGTACTTC
CAISESDRDRGGFEQYF
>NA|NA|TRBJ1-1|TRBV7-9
TGTGCCAGCAGCCAACCCCCCGGGATTGGAAACAGAAACACTGAAGCTTTCTTT
CASSQPPGIGNRNTEAFF
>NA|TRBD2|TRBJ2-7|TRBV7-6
TGTGCCAGCAGCTACGGGGGGGATCCAAGAGAACACTACGAGCAGTACTTC
CASSYGGDPREHYEQYF
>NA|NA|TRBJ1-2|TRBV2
TGTGCCAGCAGTGACCTCAGCTGGTATGGCTACACCTTC
CASSDLSWYGYTF
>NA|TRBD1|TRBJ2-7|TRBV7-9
TGTGCCAGCAGCTTAGCGAGGATGGGACAGGGGGAATTCGAGCAGTACTTC
CASSLARMGQGEFEQYF
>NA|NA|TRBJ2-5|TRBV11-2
TGTGCCAGCAGCTTAGATAGGGGGAGCAGAGAGACCCAGTACTTC
CASSLDRGSRETQYF
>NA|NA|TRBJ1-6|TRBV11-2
TGTGCCAGCAGCTTAGCCAGCCTCGCCAATAATTCACCCCTCCACTTT
CASSLASLANNSPLHF
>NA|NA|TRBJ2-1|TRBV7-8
TGTGCCAGCAGCTTAAGCAATGAGCAGTTCTTC
CASSLSNEQFF
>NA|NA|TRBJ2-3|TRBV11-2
TGTGCCAGCAGCTTAAGGCAGGCAACCACAGATACGCAGTATTTT
CASSLRQATTDTQYF
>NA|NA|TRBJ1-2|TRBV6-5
TGTGCCAGCAGTTACGTTAAGGGGGGCCCCCTCTATGGCTACACCTTC
CASSYVKGGPLYGYTF
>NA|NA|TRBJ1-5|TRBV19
TGTGCCAGTAGTCTCGCAGTCTATAGCAATCAGCCCCAGCATTTT
CASSLAVYSNQPQHF
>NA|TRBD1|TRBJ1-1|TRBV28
TGTGCCAGCAGCCCTACGGGACAGGGGGCGAACACTGAAGCTTTCTTT
CASSPTGQGANTEAFF
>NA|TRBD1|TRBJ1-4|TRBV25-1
TGTGCCAGCAGTAAGACTCCGGGACAGGAAAATGAAAAACTGTTTTTT
CASSKTPGQENEKLFF
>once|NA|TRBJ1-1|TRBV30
TGTGCCTGGAGAGGGGGTTGGCACACTGAAGCTTTCTTT
CAWRGGWHTEAFF
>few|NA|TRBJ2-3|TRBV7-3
TGTGCCAGCAGCGACGTTCCGGGACTGGGAGGCACAGATACGCAGTATTTT
CASSDVPGLGGTDTQYF
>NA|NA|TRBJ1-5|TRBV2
TGTGCCAGCAGTGAGGAGCAGGGCACCCAGCCCCAGCATTTT
CASSEEQGTQPQHF
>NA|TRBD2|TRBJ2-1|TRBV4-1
TGCGCCAGCAGCCAGAGACTAGCGGGAGATGGGTACAATGAGCAGTTCTTC
CASSQRLAGDGYNEQFF
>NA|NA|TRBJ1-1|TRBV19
TGTGCCAGTAGTCCTAAACCGCGGCACTTAATGAACACTGAAGCTTTCTTT
CASSPKPRHLMNTEAFF
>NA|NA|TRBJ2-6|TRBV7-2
TGTGCCAGCAGCTTAGCGGCGTGGCAGGGGCGTCGCTTTGGGGCCAACGTCCTGACTTTC
CASSLAAWQGRRFGANVLTF
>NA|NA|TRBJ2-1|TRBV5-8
TGTGCCAGCAGCTTGATAGGATCCTACAATGAGCAGTTCTTC
CASSLIGSYNEQFF
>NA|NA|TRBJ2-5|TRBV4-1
TGCGCCAGCAGCCAAGGGGTGGGCCAAGAGACCCAGTACTTC
CASSQGVGQETQYF
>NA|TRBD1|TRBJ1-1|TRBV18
TGTGCCAGCTCACCGGGAGCAGGGGGCACTGAAGCTTTCTTT
CASSPGAGGTEAFF
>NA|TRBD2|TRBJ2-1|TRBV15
TGTGCCACCAGCAGACCCGGGACTAGCGGGAATGAGCAGTTCTTC
CATSRPGTSGNEQFF
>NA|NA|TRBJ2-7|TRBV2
TGTGCCAGCAGTGAAGCGCTGGGGGGGCCCTACGAGCAGTACTTC
CASSEALGGPYEQYF
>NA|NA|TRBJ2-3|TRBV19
TGTGCCAGTACCGCGGGATACACAGATACGCAGTATTTT
CASTAGYTDTQYF
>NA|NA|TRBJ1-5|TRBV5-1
TGCGCCAGCAGCTTGTTCCCAGGCAGCAATCAGCCCCAGCATTTT
CASSLFPGSNQPQHF
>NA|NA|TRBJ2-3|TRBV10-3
TGTGCCATCAATCCCCAGGGGGGGCTCACAGATACGCAGTATTTT
CAINPQGGLTDTQYF
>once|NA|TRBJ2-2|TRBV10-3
TGTGCCATCAGTGAAACTCCCAGGGGAACCGGGGAGCTGTTTTTT
CAISETPRGTGELFF
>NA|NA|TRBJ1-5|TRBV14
TGTGCCAGCAGCCTAGGACGCGATCAGCCCCAGCATTTT
CASSLGRDQPQHF